Below, 5 T cell receptor beta chains from the same sample are listed, as sequenced in a study of CD8+CD57+ T cells in acquired aplastic anemia. Patients included in sequencing had previously demonstrated CD8+CD57+ cell expansion by flow cytometry. Genomic DNA served as template for TCR beta VDJ and CDR3 profiling. TCRdb re-called the reads through MiXCR, storing one row per CDR3 protein. Of a few hundred thousand distinct CDR3 sequences listed, roughly a third are singletons. The sample comprised sorted CD4+, CD8+, or CD8+CD57+ T cells (not recorded which) from PBMCs. The receptor set was obtained from a human donor with aplastic anemia.

This clonotype occurred once. This may stem from a read error, because a much larger clone lies one nucleotide away. It is likely a read error, because the conserved phenylalanine at the end of the CDR3 is missing. The chain carries TRBV5-6 and TRBJ1-2; D gene unclear. The CDR3 totals 11 residues. The V gene lost 3 bases and the J gene lost 4 bases, with 4 bases spanning the gap. Germline V CDR1 and CDR2: SGHDT, YYEEEE. CDR3 DNA: TGTGCCAGCAGCTACGCCTATGGCTACACCCTC. Translation: CASSYAYGYTL.

This chain joins TRBV12-3 or TRBV12-4 and TRBJ2-7; weak D call: TRBD2 (5 bases). The length of the CDR3 is 14 residues. Trimming cost V 6 bases and J 3 bases, with 15 bases left between them. The CDR3 nucleotides are TGTGCCAGCAGGGGAACTAGTGGTGGCTACGAGCAGTACTTC. This encodes CASRGTSGGYEQYF.

This clonotype showed up just once. The DNA is omitted, as the CDR3 cannot be located on it reliably, and the CDR3 follows TCRdb's listing. The gene calls are TRBV9 and TRBJ2-2; TRBD1 is the table's D call, not checked against the DNA. The CDR3 has 15 residues if both end residues are counted. Germline V lookup: CDR1 SGDLS, CDR2 YYNGEE. The CDR3 is CASSVATGATRELLF.

The rearrangement joins TRBV20-1 to TRBJ2-7, with TRBD1 matching 12 bases. The CDR3 consists of 14 residues. Looked up from germline, CDR1 is DFQATT and CDR2 is SNEGSKA (reference sequence). Trimming at V came to 6 bases and at J to 6 bases, leaving 9 bases not matched to a gene. The CDR3 coding sequence is TGCAGTGCCCTGGGACAGGGGGCAGGGGTCGAGCAGTACTTC. The encoded protein is CSALGQGAGVEQYF.

This clonotype has just a few counts. V and J are TRBV15 and TRBJ2-7; D is undetermined. Germline CDR1 LNHNV, CDR2 YYDKDF (reference sequence). The CDR3 loop spans 13 amino acids. Trimming cost V 4 bases and J 5 bases, with 12 bases left between them. DNA for the CDR3: TGTGCCACCAGCATACCCACGAAAAACGAGCAGTACTTC. Amino acid sequence: CATSIPTKNEQYF.